This TCR beta chain was profiled in a study of T cell responses to AZD1222 COVID-19 vaccine. Study-wide context: Second-dose intervals of approximately 4 or approximately 12 weeks were pooled. Study-wide results and caveats: Baseline seropositivity characterized only a handful of AZD1222 recipients.

TCRdb's table, derived via immunoSEQ multiplex PCR, lists solely in-frame clones and lacks some. The repertoire holds 140,000 or so clones, roughly 92% seen once, with around 1.7% in the top ten. CDR3 length: 14 amino acids. Trimming stripped 5 bases from V and 6 bases from J, with 16 bases between. Germline V gene data show CDR1 as LNHDA and CDR2 as SQIVND (reference sequence). A remark on this clone: Its antigen remains unidentified.

This receptor was identified in an adult in good health. The chain is built from TRBV19 and TRBJ2-5, with a tentative D call TRBD1 (5 bases). Sequencing used peripheral blood, obtained on day 0 of AZD1222 vaccination. The CDR3 protein is CASSPQQGVKTQYF. The CDR3 DNA reads TGTGCCAGTAGTCCCCAGCAGGGTGTAAAGACCCAGTACTTC. Together with reference TRBV19 and TRBJ2-5, the CDR3 gives the full variable domain: DGGITQSPKYLFRKEGQNVTLSCEQNLNHDAMYWYRQDPGQGLRLIYYSQIVNDFQKGDIAEGYSVSREKKESFPLTVTSAQKNPTAFYLCASSPQQGVKTQYFGPGTRLLVL.